This record concerns one TCR beta chain sequence. The record originates from a study of blood T cell repertoires in COVID-19. About the research overall: COVID-19 samples, acute and convalescent, were from the United States, Italy and Spain. PBMCs, B-cell-depleted T cells, or T cells were the source of the cDNA or gDNA that made up the material.

Deletions cut 3 bases from V and 6 bases from J, with 12 bases between. The CDR3 spans 13 residues. The germline CDR1 and CDR2 sequences are SGHAT and FQNNGV. Per the authors' pipeline: Amplification from reference gene primers served as the basis for estimated nucleated cell counts. Measured with immunoSEQ multiplex PCR; TCRdb has only the in-frame clones, and not every one. The D gene and trimming were derived from the DNA, and the V and J assignments and clone size from that table. The sample shows 85,000 to 110,000 clones, roughly 90% of them seen only once. This TCR was sampled from a woman in her sixties or seventies with acute or convalescent COVID-19. The specimen sequenced was peripheral blood. This chain joins TRBV11-2 and TRBJ2-7, with D maybe TRBD2 (5 bases). The CDR3 DNA reads TGTGCCAGCAGCTTCGGTCGGGCGGGCGAGCAGTACTTC. Its protein product is CASSFGRAGEQYF.